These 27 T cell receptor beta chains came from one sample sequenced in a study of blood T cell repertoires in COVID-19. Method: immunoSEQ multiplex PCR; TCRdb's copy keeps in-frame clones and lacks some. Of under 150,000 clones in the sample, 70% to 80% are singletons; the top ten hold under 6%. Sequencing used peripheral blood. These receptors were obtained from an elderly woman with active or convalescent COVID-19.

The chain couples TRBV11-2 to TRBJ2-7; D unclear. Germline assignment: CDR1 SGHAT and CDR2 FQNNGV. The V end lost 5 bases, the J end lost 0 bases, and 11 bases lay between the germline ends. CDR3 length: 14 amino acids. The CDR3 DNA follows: TGTGCCAGCAGCCTACTGGTGAACTCCTACGAGCAGTACTTC. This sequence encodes CASSLLVNSYEQYF.

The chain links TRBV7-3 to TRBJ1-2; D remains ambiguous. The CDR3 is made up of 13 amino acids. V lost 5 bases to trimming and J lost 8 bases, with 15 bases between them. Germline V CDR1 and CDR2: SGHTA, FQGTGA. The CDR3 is CASSAYSPEGYTF. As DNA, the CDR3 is TGTGCCAGCAGCGCCTATTCCCCCGAGGGCTACACCTTC.

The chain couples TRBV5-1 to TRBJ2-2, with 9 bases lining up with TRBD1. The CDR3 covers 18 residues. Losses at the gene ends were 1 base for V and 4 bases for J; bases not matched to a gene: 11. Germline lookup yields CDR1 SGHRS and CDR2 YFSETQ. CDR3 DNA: TGCGCCAGCAGCTTGACAGGGGGCTTTTTAGGAGGCACCGGGGAGCTGTTTTTT. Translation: CASSLTGGFLGGTGELFF.

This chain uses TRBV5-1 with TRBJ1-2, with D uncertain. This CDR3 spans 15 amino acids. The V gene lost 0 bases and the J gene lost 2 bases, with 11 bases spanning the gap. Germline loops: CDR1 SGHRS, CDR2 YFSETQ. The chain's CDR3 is CASSLELGSNYGYTF. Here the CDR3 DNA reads TGCGCCAGCAGCTTGGAGCTAGGTTCCAACTATGGCTACACCTTC.

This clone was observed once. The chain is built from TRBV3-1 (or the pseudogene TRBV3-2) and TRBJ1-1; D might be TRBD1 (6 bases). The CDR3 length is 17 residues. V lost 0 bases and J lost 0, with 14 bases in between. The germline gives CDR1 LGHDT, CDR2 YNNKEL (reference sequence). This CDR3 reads CASSQDWGRLMNTEAFF. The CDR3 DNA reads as TGTGCCAGCAGCCAAGATTGGGGGCGGTTAATGAACACTGAAGCTTTCTTT.

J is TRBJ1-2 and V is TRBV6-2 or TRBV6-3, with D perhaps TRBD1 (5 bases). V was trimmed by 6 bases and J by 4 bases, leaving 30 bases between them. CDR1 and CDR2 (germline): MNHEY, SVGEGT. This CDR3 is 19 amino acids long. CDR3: CASSPGYGGTLTLSYGYTF. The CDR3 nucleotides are TGTGCCAGCAGCCCCGGCTACGGGGGGACCCTGACACTCTCCTATGGCTACACCTTC.

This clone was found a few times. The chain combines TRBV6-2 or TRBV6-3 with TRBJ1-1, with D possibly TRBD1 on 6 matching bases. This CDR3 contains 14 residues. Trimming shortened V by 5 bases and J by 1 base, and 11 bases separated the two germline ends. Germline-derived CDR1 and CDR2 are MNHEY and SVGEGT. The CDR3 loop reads CASSAGTSNTEAFF. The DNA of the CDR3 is TGTGCCAGCAGTGCCGGGACATCGAACACTGAAGCTTTCTTT.

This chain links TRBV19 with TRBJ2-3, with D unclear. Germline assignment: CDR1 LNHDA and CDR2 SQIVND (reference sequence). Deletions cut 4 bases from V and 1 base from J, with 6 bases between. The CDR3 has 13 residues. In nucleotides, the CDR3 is TGTGCCAGTAGTAGTGGCCGCACAGATACGCAGTATTTT. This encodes CASSSGRTDTQYF.

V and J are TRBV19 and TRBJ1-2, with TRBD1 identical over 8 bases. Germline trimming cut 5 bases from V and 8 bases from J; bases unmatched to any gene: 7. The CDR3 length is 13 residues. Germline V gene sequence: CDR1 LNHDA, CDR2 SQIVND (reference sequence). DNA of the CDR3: TGTGCCAGTAGTCAGGGGGCCAGCCGCGGCTACACCTTC. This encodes CASSQGASRGYTF.

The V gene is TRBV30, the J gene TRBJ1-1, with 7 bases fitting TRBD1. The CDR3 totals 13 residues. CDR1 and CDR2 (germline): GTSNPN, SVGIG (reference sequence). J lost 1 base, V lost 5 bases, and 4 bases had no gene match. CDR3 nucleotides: TGTGCCTGGGAAAGGGGGCCGAACACTGAAGCTTTCTTT. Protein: CAWERGPNTEAFF. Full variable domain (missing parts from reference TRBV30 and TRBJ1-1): SQTIHQWPATLVQPVGSPLSLECTVEGTSNPNLYWYRQAAGRGLQLLFYSVGIGQISSEVPQNLSASRPQDRQFILSSKKLLLSDSGFYLCAWERGPNTEAFFGQGTRLTVV.

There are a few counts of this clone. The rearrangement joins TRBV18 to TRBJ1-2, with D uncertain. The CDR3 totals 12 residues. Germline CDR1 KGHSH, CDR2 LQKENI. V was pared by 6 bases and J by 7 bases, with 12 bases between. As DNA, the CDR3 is TGTGCCAGCTCCTTACCCAACGGTGGCTACACCTTC. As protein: CASSLPNGGYTF.

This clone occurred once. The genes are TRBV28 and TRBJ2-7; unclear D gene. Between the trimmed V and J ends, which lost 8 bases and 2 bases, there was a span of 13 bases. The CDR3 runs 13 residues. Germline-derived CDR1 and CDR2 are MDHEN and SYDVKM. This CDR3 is CASFPGFPYEQYF. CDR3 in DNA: TGTGCCAGCTTCCCCGGGTTTCCCTACGAGCAGTACTTC.

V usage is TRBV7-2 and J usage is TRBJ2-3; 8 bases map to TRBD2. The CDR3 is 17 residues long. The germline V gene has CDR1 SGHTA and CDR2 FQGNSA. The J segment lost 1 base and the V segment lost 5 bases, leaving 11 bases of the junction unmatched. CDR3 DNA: TGTGCCAGCAGCCGCCAGCCGGGACTAGGGGGCACAGATACGCAGTATTTT. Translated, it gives CASSRQPGLGGTDTQYF.

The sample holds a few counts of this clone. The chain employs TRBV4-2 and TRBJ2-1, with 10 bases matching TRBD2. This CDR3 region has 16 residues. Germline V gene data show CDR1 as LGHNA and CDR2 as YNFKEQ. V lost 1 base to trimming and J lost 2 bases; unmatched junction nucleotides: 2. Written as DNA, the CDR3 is TGTGCCAGCAGCCAAGGCAGCGGGGGGGCCTACAATGAGCAGTTCTTC. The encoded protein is CASSQGSGGAYNEQFF.

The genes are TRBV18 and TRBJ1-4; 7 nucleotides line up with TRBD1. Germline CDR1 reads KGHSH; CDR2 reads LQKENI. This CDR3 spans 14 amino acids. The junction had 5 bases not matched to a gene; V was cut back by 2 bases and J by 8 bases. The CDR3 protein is CASSPDRVSEKLFF. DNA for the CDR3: TGTGCCAGCTCACCAGACAGGGTGAGCGAAAAACTGTTTTTT.

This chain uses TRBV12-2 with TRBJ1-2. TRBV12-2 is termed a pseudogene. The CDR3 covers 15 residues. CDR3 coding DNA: TGTGCAAGTCGCTTTTTAGGTCGGCGAGGCTATGGCTACACCTTC. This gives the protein CASRFLGRRGYGYTF.

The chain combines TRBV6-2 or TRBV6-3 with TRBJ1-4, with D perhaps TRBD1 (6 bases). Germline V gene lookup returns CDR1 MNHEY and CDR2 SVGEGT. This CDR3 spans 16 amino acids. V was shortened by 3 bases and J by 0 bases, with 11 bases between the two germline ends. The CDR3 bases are TGTGCCAGCAGTTATAACAGGGACCCAACTAATGAAAAACTGTTTTTT. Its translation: CASSYNRDPTNEKLFF.

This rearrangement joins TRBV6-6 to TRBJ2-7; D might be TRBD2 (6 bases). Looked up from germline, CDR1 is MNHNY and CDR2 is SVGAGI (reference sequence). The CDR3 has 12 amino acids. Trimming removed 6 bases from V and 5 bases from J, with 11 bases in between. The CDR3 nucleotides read TGTGCCAGCAGCGAGACGGGGGACGAGCAGTACTTC. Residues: CASSETGDEQYF.

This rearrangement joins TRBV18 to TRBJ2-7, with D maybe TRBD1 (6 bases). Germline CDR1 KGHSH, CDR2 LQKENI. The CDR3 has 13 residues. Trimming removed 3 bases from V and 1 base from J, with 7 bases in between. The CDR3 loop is CASSPDRSYEQYF. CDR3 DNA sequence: TGTGCCAGCTCACCGGACAGATCCTACGAGCAGTACTTC.

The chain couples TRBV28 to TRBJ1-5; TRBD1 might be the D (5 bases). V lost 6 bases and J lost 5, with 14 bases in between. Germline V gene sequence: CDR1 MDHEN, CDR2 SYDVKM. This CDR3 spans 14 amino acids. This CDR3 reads CASSQPGGHQPQHF. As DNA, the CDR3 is TGTGCCAGCAGCCAGCCCGGGGGTCATCAGCCCCAGCATTTT.

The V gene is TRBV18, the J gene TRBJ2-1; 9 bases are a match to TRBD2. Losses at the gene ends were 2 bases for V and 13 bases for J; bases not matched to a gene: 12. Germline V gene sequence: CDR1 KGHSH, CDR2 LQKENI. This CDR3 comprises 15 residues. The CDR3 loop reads CASSPEDWAGGKQFF. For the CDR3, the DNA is TGTGCCAGCTCACCAGAGGACTGGGCGGGGGGGAAACAGTTCTTC. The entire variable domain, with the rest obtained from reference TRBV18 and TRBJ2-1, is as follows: NAGVMQNPRHLVRRRGQEARLRCSPMKGHSHVYWYRQLPEEGLKFMVYLQKENIIDESGMPKERFSAEFPKEGPSILRIQQVVRGDSAAYFCASSPEDWAGGKQFFGPGTRLTVL.

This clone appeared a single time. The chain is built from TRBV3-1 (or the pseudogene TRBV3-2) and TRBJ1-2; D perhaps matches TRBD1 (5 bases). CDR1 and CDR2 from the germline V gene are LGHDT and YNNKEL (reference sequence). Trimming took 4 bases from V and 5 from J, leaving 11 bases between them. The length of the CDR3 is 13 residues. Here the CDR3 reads CASSPQGYYGYTF. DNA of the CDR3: TGTGCCAGCAGCCCCCAGGGATATTATGGCTACACCTTC.

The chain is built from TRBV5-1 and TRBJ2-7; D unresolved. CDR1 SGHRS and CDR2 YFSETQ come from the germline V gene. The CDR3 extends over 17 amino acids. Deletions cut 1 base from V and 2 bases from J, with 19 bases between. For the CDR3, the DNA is TGCGCCAGCAGCTTGTCAGTGCTCACGCGACAAACCTACGAGCAGTACTTC. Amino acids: CASSLSVLTRQTYEQYF.

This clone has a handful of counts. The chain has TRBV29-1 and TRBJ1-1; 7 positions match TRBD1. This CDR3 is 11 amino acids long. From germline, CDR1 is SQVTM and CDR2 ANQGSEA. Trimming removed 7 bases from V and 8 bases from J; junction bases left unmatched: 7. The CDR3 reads CSARQGLEAFF. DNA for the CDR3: TGCAGCGCCCGACAGGGACTCGAAGCTTTCTTT. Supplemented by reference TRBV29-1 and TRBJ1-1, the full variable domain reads SAVISQKPSRDICQRGTSLTIQCQVDSQVTMMFWYRQQPGQSLTLIATANQGSEATYESGFVIDKFPISRPNLTFSTLTVSNMSPEDSSIYLCSARQGLEAFFGQGTRLTVV.

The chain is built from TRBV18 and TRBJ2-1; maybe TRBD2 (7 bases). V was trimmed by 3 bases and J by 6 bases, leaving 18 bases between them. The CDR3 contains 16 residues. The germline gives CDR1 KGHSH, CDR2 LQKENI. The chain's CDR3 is CASSPPLRGGANEQFF. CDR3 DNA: TGTGCCAGCTCACCCCCCCTTAGGGGGGGGGCCAATGAGCAGTTCTTC.

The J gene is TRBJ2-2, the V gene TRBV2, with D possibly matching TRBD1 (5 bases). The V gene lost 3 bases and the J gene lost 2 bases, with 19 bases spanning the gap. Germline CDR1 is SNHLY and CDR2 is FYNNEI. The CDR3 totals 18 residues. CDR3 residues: CASSERQTESTNTGELFF. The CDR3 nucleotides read TGTGCCAGCAGTGAGAGACAGACGGAGTCAACTAACACCGGGGAGCTGTTTTTT.

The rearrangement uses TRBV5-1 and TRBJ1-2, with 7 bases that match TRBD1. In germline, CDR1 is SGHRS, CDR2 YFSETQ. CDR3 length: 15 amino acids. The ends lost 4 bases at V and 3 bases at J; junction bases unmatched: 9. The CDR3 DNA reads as TGCGCCAGCAGCACCGCCACACAGGGGCACTATGGCTACACCTTC. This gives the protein CASSTATQGHYGYTF.